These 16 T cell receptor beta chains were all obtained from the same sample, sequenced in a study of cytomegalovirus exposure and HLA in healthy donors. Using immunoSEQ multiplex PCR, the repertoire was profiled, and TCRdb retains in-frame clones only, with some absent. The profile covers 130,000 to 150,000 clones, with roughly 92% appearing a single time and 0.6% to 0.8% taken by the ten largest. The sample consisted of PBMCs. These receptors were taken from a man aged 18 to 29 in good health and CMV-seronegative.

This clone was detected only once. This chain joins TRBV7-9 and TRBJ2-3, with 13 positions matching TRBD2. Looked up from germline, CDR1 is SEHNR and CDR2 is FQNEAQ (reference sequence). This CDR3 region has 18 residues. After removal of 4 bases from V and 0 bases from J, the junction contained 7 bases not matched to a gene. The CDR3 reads CASSSLGTSGVSTDTQYF. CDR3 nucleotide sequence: TGTGCCAGCAGCTCCCTAGGGACTAGCGGGGTCAGCACAGATACGCAGTATTTT.

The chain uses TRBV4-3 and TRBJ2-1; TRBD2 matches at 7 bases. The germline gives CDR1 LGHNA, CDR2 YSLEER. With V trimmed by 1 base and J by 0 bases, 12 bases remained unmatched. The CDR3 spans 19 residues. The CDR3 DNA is TGCGCCAGCAGCCAAGTACTTGTTGGGCGGGAGTACTCCTACAATGAGCAGTTCTTC. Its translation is CASSQVLVGREYSYNEQFF.

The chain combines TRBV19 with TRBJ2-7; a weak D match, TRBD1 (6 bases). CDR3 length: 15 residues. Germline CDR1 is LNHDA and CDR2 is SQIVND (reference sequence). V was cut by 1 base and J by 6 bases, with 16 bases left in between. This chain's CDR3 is CASSIGWGPSAEQYF. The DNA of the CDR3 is TGTGCCAGTAGTATAGGTTGGGGGCCATCAGCCGAGCAGTACTTC.

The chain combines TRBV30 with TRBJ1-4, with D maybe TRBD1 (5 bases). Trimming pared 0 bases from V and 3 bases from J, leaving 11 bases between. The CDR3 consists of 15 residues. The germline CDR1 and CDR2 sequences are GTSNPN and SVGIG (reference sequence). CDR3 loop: CAWSVSRGANEKLFF. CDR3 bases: TGTGCCTGGAGTGTTAGTCGGGGGGCTAATGAAAAACTGTTTTTT.

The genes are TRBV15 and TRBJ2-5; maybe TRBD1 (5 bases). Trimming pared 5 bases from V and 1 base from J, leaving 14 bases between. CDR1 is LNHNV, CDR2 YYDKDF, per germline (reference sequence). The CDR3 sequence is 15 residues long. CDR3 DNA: TGTGCCACCAGCCCAGAAAGGACATCCCAAGAGACCCAGTACTTC. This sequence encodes CATSPERTSQETQYF.

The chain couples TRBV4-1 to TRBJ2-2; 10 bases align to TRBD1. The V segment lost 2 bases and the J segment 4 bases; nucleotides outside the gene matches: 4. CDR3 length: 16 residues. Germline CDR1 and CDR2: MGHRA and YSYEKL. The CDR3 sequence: CASSQRQGAGTGELFF. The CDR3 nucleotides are TGCGCCAGCAGCCAACGACAGGGGGCCGGCACCGGGGAGCTGTTTTTT.

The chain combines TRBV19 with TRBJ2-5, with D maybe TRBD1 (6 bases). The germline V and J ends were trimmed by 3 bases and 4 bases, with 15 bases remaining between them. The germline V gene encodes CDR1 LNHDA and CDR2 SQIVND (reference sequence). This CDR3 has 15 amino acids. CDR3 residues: CASSMIGGFVETQYF. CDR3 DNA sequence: TGTGCCAGTAGTATGATAGGGGGTTTTGTAGAGACCCAGTACTTC.

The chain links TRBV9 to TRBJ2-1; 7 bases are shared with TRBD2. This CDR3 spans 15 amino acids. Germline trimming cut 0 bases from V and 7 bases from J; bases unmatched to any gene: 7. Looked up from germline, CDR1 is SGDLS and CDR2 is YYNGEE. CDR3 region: CASSVVPGGVNEQFF. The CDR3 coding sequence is TGTGCCAGCAGCGTAGTACCGGGAGGAGTAAATGAGCAGTTCTTC.

CDR3 DNA: TGTGCCAGCAGTTCCCTCTCGGTGGGACAGGGGGACACAGATACGCAGTATTTT. Translation gives CASSSLSVGQGDTDTQYF. The genes are TRBV28 and TRBJ2-3; 11 bases match TRBD1. J gave up 2 bases and V 4 bases, and 11 bases lay outside the gene matches. Germline CDR1 MDHEN, CDR2 SYDVKM. The CDR3 is made up of 18 amino acids.

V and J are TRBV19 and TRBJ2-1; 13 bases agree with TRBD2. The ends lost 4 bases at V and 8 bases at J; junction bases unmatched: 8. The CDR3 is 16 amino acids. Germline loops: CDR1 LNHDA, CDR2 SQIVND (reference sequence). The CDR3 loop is CASSTGLAGVIDEQFF. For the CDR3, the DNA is TGTGCCAGTAGTACCGGACTAGCGGGAGTGATCGATGAGCAGTTCTTC. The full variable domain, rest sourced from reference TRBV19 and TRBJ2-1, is DGGITQSPKYLFRKEGQNVTLSCEQNLNHDAMYWYRQDPGQGLRLIYYSQIVNDFQKGDIAEGYSVSREKKESFPLTVTSAQKNPTAFYLCASSTGLAGVIDEQFFGPGTRLTVL.

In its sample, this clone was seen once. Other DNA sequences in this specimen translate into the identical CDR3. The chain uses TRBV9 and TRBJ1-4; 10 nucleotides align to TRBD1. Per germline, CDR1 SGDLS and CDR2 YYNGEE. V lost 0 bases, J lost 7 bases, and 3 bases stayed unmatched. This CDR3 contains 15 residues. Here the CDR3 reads CASSVGQGAGEKLFF. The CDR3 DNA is TGTGCCAGCAGCGTAGGACAGGGGGCTGGTGAAAAACTGTTTTTT.

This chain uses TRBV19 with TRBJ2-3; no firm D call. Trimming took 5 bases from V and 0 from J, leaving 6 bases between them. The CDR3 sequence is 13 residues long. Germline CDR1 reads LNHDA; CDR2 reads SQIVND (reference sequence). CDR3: CASSVTSTDTQYF. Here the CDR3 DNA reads TGTGCCAGTAGTGTAACTAGCACAGATACGCAGTATTTT.

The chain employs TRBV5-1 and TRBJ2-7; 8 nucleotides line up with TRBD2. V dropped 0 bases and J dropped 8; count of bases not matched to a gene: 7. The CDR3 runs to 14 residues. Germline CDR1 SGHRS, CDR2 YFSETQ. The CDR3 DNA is TGCGCCAGCAGCTTGGGAACGGGACTAGAAAAGCAGTACTTC. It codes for CASSLGTGLEKQYF.

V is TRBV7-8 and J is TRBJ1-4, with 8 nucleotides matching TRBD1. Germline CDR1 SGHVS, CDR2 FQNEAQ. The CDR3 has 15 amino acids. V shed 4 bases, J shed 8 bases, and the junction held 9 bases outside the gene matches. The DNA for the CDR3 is TGTGCCAGCAGCTCGGACAGGGCAACCGGGGAAAAACTGTTTTTT. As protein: CASSSDRATGEKLFF.

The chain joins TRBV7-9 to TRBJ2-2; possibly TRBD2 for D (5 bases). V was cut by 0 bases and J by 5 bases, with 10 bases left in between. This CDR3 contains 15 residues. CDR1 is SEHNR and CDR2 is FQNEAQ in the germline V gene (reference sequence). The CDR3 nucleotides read TGTGCCAGCAGCTTAGCGCTGTCGGGGACCGGGGAGCTGTTTTTT. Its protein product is CASSLALSGTGELFF.

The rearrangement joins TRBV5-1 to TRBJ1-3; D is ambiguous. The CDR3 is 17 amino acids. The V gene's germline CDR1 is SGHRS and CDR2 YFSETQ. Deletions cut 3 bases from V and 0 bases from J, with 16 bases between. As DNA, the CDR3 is TGCGCCAGCAGCTCAACTGGGAGTTTGAGCTCTGGAAACACCATATATTTT. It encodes CASSSTGSLSSGNTIYF.